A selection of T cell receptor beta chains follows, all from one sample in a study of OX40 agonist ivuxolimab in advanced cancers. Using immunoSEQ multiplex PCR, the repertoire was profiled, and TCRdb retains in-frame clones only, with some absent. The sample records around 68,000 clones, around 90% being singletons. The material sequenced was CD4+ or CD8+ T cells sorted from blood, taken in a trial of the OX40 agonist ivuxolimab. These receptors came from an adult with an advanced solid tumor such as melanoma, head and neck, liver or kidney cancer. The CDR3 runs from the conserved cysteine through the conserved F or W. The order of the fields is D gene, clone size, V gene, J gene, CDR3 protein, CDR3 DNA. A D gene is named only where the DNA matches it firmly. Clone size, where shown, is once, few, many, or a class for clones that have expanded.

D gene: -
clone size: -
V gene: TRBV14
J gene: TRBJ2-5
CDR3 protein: CASSQVGRALQETQYF
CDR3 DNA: TGTGCCAGCAGCCAAGTCGGCAGGGCCCTCCAAGAGACCCAGTACTTC

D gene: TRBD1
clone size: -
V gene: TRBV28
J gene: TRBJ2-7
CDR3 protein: CASKSGTAYEQYF
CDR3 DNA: TGTGCCAGCAAATCCGGGACAGCCTACGAGCAGTACTTC

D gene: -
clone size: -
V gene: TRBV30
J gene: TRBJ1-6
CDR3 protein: CAWSVGRADNSPLHF
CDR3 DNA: TGTGCCTGGAGTGTGGGCAGGGCCGATAATTCACCCCTCCACTTT

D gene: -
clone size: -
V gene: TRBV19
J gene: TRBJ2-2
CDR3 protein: CASSIGRPANTGELFF
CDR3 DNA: TGTGCCAGTAGTATCGGACGGCCCGCGAACACCGGGGAGCTGTTTTTT

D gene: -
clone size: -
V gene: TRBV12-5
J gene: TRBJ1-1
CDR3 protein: CASGFNLVEDTEAFF
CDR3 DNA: TGTGCTAGTGGTTTCAATTTGGTCGAGGACACTGAAGCTTTCTTT

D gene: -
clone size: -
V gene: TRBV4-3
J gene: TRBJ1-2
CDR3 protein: CASSQDRNRAYGYTF
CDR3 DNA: TGCGCCAGCAGCCAAGATCGGAACAGAGCCTATGGCTACACCTTC

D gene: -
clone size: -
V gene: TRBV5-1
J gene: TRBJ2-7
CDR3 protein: CASSFDGAYEQYF
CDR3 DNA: TGCGCCAGCAGCTTTGACGGTGCCTACGAGCAGTACTTC

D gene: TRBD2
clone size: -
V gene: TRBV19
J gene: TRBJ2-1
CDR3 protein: CASSSRLAGEFEQFF
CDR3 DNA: TGTGCCAGTAGTAGTAGACTAGCGGGAGAGTTTGAGCAGTTCTTC

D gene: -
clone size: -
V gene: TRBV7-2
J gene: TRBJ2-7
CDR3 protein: CASSSGTWAYEQYF
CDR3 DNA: TGTGCCAGCAGCTCGGGGACCTGGGCCTACGAGCAGTACTTC

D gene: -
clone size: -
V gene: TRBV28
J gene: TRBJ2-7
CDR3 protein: CASSLSSYEQYF
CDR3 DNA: TGTGCCAGCAGTTTATCTAGTTACGAGCAGTACTTC

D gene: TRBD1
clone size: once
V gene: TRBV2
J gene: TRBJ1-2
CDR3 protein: CASSEENRGDYTF
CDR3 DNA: TGTGCCAGCAGTGAAGAAAACAGGGGGGACTACACCTTC

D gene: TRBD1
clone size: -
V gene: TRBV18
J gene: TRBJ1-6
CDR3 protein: CASSQDRFNSPLHF
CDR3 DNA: TGTGCCAGCTCACAGGACAGGTTTAATTCACCCCTCCACTTT

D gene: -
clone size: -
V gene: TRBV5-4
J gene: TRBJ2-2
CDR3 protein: CASSLEIETGELFF
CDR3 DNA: TGTGCCAGCAGCTTGGAGATTGAAACCGGGGAGCTGTTTTTT

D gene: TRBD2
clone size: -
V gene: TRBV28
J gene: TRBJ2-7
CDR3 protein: CASSLGLAEQYF
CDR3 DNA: TGTGCCAGCAGTTTGGGACTAGCCGAGCAGTACTTC

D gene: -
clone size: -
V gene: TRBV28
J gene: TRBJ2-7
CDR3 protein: CASTGTDAYEQYF
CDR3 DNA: TGTGCCAGCACCGGGACGGATGCTTACGAGCAGTACTTC

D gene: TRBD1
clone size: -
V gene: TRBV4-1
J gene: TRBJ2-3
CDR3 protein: CASSQGDRGLGDTQYF
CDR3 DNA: TGCGCCAGCAGCCAGGGGGACAGGGGGCTTGGAGATACGCAGTATTTT

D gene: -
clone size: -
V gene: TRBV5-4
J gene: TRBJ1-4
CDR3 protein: CASSQKEATNEKLFF
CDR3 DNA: TGTGCCAGCAGCCAGAAAGAGGCAACTAATGAAAAACTGTTTTTT